Included here is one T cell receptor beta chain sequence, with context. This sample is drawn from a study of shared clonotypes between healthy human individuals. The CDR3 totals 14 residues. Germline V lookup: CDR1 SGHAT, CDR2 FQNNGV. V dropped 6 bases and J dropped 6; count of bases not matched to a gene: 5. Generated by immunoSEQ multiplex PCR, the TCRdb table keeps only in-frame clones and is missing some. The sample lists roughly 640,000 clones; almost 97% were seen once. The sequencing input was naive CD4+ T cells sorted from blood. Noted subset: CD45RA+ positively selected. The V call is TRBV11-2, the J call TRBJ2-7; TRBD2 aligns across 13 bases. This TCR derives from a woman aged 30 to 39 in good health. CDR3 sequence (DNA): TGTGCCAGCAGACCGGGACTAGCGGGACGCGAGCAGTACTTC. Its protein is CASRPGLAGREQYF.